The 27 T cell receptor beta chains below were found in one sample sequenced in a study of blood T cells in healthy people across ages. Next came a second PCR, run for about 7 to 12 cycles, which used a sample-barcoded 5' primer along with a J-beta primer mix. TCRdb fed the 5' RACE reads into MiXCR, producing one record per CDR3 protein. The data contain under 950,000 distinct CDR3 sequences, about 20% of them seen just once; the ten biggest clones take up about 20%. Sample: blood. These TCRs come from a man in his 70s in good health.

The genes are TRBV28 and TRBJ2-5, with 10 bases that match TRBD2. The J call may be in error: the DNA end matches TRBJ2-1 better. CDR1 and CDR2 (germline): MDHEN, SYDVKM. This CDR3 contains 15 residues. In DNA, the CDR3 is TGTGCCAGCAGTCCAAGACTAGCGGGCTTCAATGAGCAGTTCTTC. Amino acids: CASSPRLAGFNEQFF.

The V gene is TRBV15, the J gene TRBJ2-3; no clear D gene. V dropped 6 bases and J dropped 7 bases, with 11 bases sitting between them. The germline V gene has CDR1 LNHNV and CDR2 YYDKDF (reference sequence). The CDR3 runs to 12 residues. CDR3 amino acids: CATRDHINTQYF. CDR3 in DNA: TGTGCCACCAGGGACCATATAAATACGCAGTATTTT.

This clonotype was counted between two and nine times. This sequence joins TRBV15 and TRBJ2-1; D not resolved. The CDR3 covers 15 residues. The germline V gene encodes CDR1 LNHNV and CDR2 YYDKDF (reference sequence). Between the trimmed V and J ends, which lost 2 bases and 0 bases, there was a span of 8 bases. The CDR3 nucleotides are TGTGCCACCAGCAGAACAGTGTACTCCTACAATGAGCAGTTCTTC. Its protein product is CATSRTVYSYNEQFF. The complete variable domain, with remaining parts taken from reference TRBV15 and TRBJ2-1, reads DAMVIQNPRYQVTQFGKPVTLSCSQTLNHNVMYWYQQKSSQAPKLLFHYYDKDFNNEADTPDNFQSRRPNTSFCFLDIRSPGLGDTAMYLCATSRTVYSYNEQFFGPGTRLTVL.

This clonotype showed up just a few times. The CDR3 protein is CASSQGQGDGYTF. The DNA for the CDR3 is TGTGCCAGCAGCCAGGGACAGGGGGATGGCTACACCTTC. The rearrangement links TRBV3-1 to TRBJ1-2, with 11 bases matching TRBD1. The germline V gene encodes CDR1 LGHDT and CDR2 YNNKEL (reference sequence). CDR3 size: 13 residues. Trimming removed 3 bases from V and 6 bases from J; junction bases left unmatched: 0.

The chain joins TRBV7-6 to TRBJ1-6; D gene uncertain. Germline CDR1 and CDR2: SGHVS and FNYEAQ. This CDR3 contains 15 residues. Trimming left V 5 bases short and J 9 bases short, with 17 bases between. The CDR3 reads CASSELVGRASPLHF. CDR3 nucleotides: TGTGCCAGCAGCGAGCTCGTGGGTAGGGCTTCACCCCTCCACTTT. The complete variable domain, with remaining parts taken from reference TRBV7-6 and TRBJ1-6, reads GAGVSQSPRYKVTKRGQDVALRCDPISGHVSLYWYRQALGQGPEFLTYFNYEAQQDKSGLPNDRFSAERPEGSISTLTIQRTEQRDSAMYRCASSELVGRASPLHFGNGTRLTVT.

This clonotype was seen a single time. CDR3 region: CSIRQGASSPLHF. CDR3 sequence (DNA): TGCAGCATTCGACAGGGGGCTAGTTCACCCCTCCACTTT. The chain combines TRBV29-1 with TRBJ1-6; 10 nucleotides align to TRBD1. CDR1 is SQVTM and CDR2 is ANQGSEA in the germline V gene. Germline trimming cut 8 bases from V and 9 bases from J; bases unmatched to any gene: 7. The CDR3 length is 13 residues.

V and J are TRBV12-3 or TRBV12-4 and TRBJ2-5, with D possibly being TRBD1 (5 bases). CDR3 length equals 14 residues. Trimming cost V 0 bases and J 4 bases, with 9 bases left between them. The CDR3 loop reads CASSLATGSETQYF. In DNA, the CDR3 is TGTGCCAGCAGTTTAGCTACAGGTTCAGAGACCCAGTACTTC.

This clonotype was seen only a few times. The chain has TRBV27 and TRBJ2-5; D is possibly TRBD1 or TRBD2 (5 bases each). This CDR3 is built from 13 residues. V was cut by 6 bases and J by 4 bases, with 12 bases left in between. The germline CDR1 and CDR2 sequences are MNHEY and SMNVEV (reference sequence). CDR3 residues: CASRSGTLETQYF. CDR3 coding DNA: TGTGCCAGCAGATCCGGGACCCTAGAGACCCAGTACTTC.

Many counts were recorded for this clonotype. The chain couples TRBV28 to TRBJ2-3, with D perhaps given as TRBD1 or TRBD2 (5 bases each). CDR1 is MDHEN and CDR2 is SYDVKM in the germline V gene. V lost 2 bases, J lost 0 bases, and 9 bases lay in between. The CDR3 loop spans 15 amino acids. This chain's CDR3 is CASSLPEGSTDTQYF. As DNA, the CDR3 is TGTGCCAGCAGTTTACCCGAGGGGAGCACAGATACGCAGTATTTT.

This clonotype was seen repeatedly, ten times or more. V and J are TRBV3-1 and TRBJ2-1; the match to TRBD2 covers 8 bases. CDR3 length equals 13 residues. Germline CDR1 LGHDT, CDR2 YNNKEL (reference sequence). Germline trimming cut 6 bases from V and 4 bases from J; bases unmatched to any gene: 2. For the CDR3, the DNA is TGTGCCAGCAGAGGACTAGCTTACAATGAGCAGTTCTTC. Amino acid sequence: CASRGLAYNEQFF.

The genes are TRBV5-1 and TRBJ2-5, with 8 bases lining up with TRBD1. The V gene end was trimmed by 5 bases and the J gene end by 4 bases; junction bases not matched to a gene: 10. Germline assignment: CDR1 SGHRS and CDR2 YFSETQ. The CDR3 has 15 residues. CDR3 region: CASSRDRTSLETQYF. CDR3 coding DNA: TGCGCCAGCAGTAGGGACAGGACCTCCCTAGAGACCCAGTACTTC.

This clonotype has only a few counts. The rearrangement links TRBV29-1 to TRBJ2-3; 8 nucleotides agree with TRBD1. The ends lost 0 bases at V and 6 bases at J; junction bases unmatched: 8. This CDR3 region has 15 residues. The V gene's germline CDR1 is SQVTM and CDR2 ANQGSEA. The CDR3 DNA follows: TGCAGCGTTGAAGATGGAACCAGGGGGCGGGATACGCAGTATTTT. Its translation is CSVEDGTRGRDTQYF.

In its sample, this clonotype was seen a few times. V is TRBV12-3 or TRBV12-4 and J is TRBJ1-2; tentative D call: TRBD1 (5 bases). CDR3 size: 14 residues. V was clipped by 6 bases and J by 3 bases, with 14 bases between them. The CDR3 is CASSSWGGDYGYTF. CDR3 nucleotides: TGTGCCAGCAGCTCCTGGGGGGGAGACTATGGCTACACCTTC.

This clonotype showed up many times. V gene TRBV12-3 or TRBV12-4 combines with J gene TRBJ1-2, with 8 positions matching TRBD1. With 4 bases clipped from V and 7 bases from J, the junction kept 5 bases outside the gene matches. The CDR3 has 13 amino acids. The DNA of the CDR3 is TGTGCCAGCAGTTACTCAGGGGGCGTTGGCTACACCTTC. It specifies CASSYSGGVGYTF.

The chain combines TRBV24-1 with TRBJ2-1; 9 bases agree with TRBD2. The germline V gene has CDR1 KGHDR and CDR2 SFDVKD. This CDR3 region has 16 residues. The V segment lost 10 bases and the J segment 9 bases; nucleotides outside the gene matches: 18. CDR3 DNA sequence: TGTGCCACGTCTTCAGCGGGAGGCTCGGTGGAGCTTGAGCAGTTCTTC. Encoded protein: CATSSAGGSVELEQFF.

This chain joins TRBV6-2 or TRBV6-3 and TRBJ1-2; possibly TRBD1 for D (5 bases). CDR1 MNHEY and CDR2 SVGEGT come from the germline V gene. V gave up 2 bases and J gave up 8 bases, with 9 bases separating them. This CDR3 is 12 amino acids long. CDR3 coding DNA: TGTGCCAGCAGTTACGCAGGGTTCGGCTACACCTTC. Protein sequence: CASSYAGFGYTF.

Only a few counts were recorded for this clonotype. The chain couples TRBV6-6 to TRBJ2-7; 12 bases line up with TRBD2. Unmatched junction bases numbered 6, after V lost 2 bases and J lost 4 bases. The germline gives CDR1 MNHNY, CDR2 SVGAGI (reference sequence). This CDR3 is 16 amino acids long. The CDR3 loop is CASSYNPSGGDYEQYF. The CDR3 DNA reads TGTGCCAGCAGTTACAACCCTAGCGGGGGGGATTACGAGCAGTACTTC.

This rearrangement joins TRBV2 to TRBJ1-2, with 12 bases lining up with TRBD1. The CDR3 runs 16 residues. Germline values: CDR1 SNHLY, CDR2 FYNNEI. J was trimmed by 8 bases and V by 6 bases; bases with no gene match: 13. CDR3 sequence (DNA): TGTGCCAGCAGCCGCCTGGGACAGGGGGCATTGAGAGGCTACACCTTC. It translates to CASSRLGQGALRGYTF.

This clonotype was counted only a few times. The CDR3 region is CASRTSGRFEQFF. The DNA of the CDR3 is TGTGCCAGCCGGACTAGCGGGAGATTCGAGCAGTTCTTC. The chain employs TRBV6-5 and TRBJ2-1; 13 positions agree with TRBD2. CDR1 MNHEY and CDR2 SVGAGI come from the germline V gene. V lost 8 bases to trimming and J lost 10 bases; unmatched junction nucleotides: 5. The CDR3 spans 13 residues.

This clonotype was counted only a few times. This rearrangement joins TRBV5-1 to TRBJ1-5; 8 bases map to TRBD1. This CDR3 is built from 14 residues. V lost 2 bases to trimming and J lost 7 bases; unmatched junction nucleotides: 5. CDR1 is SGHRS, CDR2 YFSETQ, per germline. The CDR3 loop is CASSFGQGEQPQHF. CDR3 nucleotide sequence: TGCGCCAGCAGCTTCGGACAGGGAGAACAGCCCCAGCATTTT.

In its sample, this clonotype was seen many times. CDR3 region: CASSSLYQPQHF. CDR3 coding DNA: TGTGCCAGCAGTTCCCTTTATCAGCCCCAGCATTTT. V and J are TRBV12-3 or TRBV12-4 and TRBJ1-5; D unresolved. The CDR3 length is 12 residues. V was pared by 4 bases and J by 5 bases, with 6 bases between.

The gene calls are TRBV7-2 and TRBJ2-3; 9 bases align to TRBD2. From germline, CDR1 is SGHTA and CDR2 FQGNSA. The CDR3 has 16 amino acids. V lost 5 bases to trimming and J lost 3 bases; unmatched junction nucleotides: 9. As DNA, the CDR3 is TGTGCCAGCAGCCCAGCGGGGGGCAGGGGAACAGATACGCAGTATTTT. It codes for CASSPAGGRGTDTQYF.

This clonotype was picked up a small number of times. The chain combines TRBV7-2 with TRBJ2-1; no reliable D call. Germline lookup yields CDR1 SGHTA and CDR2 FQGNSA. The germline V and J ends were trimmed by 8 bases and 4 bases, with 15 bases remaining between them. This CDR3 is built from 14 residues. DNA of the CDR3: TGTGCCAGCGGCGTAGGCGTTGATTACAATGAGCAGTTCTTC. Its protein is CASGVGVDYNEQFF.

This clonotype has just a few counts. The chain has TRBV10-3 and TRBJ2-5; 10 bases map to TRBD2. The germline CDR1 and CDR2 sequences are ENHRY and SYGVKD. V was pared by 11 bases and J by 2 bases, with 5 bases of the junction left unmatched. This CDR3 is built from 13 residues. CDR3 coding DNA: TGTGCCTCGACTAGCGGGCCGCAAGAGACCCAGTACTTC. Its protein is CASTSGPQETQYF.

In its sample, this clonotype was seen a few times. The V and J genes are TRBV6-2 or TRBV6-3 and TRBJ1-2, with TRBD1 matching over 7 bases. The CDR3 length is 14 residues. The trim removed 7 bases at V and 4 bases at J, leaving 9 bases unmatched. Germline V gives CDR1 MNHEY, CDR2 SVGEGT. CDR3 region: CASTLTGQAYGYTF. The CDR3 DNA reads TGTGCCAGCACCTTGACAGGGCAAGCCTATGGCTACACCTTC.

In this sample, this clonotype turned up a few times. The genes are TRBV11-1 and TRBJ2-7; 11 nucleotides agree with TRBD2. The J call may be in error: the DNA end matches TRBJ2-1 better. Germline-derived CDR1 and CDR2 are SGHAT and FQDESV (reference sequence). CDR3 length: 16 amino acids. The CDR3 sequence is CASSTQLAGEGNEQFF. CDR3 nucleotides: TGTGCCAGCAGCACCCAACTAGCGGGAGAGGGCAATGAGCAGTTCTTC.

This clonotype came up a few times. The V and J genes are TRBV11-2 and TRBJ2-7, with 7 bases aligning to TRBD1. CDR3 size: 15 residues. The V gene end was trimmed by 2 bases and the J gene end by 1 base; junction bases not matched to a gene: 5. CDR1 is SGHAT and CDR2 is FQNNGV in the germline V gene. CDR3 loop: CASSLRGTESYEQYF. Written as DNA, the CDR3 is TGTGCCAGCAGCTTAAGGGGGACAGAGTCCTACGAGCAGTACTTC.